The rows below give T cell receptor beta chains drawn from one sample of a study of blood T cell repertoires in COVID-19. The method was immunoSEQ multiplex PCR; TCRdb's version includes in-frame clones alone and lacks a portion of them. This table has 350,000 to 400,000 clones, just over 90% appearing once. The sample comprised PBMCs or T cells enriched from blood (not recorded which). The receptors were sampled from a woman between 40 and 50 years old who had been exposed to COVID-19. The CDR3 runs from the conserved cysteine through the conserved F or W. D genes are given only for firm matches. A clone size is listed for some rows: how often the clone was seen (once, few, many), or a class if it is expanded.

d_gene	v_gene	j_gene	abundance	CDR3nt	CDR3aa
NA	TRBV6-5	TRBJ1-5	NA	TGTGCCAGCAACTTAAGAAGGGGTTTTAATCAGCCCCAGCATTTT	CASNLRRGFNQPQHF
TRBD2	TRBV5-4	TRBJ2-3	few	TGTGCCAGCAGCTTGGAGCGGGGGGGCGTTACAGATACGCAGTATTTT	CASSLERGGVTDTQYF
NA	TRBV25-1	TRBJ2-2	NA	TGTGCCAGCAGTGAATACAACAGTAACACCGGGGAGCTGTTTTTT	CASSEYNSNTGELFF
NA	TRBV5-6	TRBJ2-3	NA	TGTGCCAGCAGCTTCGGCGGGGGCTCCACAGATACGCAGTATTTT	CASSFGGGSTDTQYF
TRBD1	TRBV2	TRBJ1-1	NA	TGTGCCAGCAGTAGAACCGGGACAGGGGCTTTCTTT	CASSRTGTGAFF
TRBD1	TRBV15	TRBJ1-1	NA	TGTGCCACCAGCGGAACCAATAGGACAGGGATCATGAACACTGAAGCTTTCTTT	CATSGTNRTGIMNTEAFF
NA	TRBV7-9	TRBJ2-7	NA	TGTGCCAGCAGCTTGCTCACTAGCTCCTACGAGCAGTACTTC	CASSLLTSSYEQYF
NA	TRBV18	TRBJ1-1	NA	TGTGCCAGCTCACCACAGACAGGTAACGCTGAAGCTTTCTTT	CASSPQTGNAEAFF
TRBD1	TRBV7-9	TRBJ1-5	NA	TGTGCCAGCAGCCATACACGGGACAGCGGATCGAATAGCAATCAGCCCCAGCATTTT	CASSHTRDSGSNSNQPQHF
NA	TRBV29-1	TRBJ1-1	NA	TGCAGCGTAAATGTGGACTGGAACACTGAAGCTTTCTTT	CSVNVDWNTEAFF
NA	TRBV18	TRBJ1-5	once	TGTGCCAGCTCACCGCTTCTAAATCAGCCCCAGCATTTT	CASSPLLNQPQHF
NA	TRBV12-3/TRBV12-4	TRBJ2-2	NA	TGTGCCAGCAGTTCCCTAGCCCCCGGGGAGCTGTTTTTT	CASSSLAPGELFF
TRBD1	TRBV7-8	TRBJ2-3	NA	TGTGCCAGCAGCGCGCGGACGGGACAGGGGACAGATACGCAGTATTTT	CASSARTGQGTDTQYF
NA	TRBV9	TRBJ1-1	NA	TGTGCCAGCAGCGTCGCACCCACCGGGTTATCTGAAGCTTTCTTT	CASSVAPTGLSEAFF
NA	TRBV19	TRBJ1-3	NA	TGTGCCAGTAGTATACTCCAGGGTCGTGGAAACACCATATATTTT	CASSILQGRGNTIYF
TRBD1	TRBV18	TRBJ1-4	NA	TGTGCCAGCTCACCACGGCAGGGGGCGAGGGAAAAACTGTTTTTT	CASSPRQGAREKLFF
TRBD1	TRBV5-8	TRBJ2-5	NA	TGTGCCAGCAGCCCGGGGACAGGGGGCGCACACCAAGAGACCCAGTACTTC	CASSPGTGGAHQETQYF
NA	TRBV6-2/TRBV6-3	TRBJ1-2	NA	TGTGCCAGCAGTTACTTCGAGGGAGGCTATGGCTACACCTTC	CASSYFEGGYGYTF
TRBD2	TRBV19	TRBJ2-3	NA	TGTGCCAGTAGCCCTTCGGGCGGGAGAAGAGATACGCAGTATTTT	CASSPSGGRRDTQYF
TRBD1	TRBV12-5	TRBJ1-4	NA	TGTGCTAGTGGTTTGGGACAGGGGGCGCGGGAAAAACTGTTTTTT	CASGLGQGAREKLFF
TRBD1	TRBV6-6	TRBJ2-1	NA	TGTGCCAGCAGTGATCAGGGGGCCTCCTACAATGAGCAGTTCTTC	CASSDQGASYNEQFF
NA	TRBV7-3	TRBJ1-2	NA	TGTGCCAGCAGCTTAAACGGGAGAGGAGCCGGTAGGGGCTATGGCTACACCTTC	CASSLNGRGAGRGYGYTF
NA	TRBV7-2	TRBJ1-1	NA	TGTGCCAGCAGCTTAGGGACACGGATTGGGGTATACACTGAAGCTTTCTTT	CASSLGTRIGVYTEAFF
TRBD2	TRBV7-2	TRBJ2-5	NA	TGTGCCAGCAGCTTCTCCGGGACTAGAAGTGAGACCCAGTACTTC	CASSFSGTRSETQYF
NA	TRBV3-1/TRBV3-2	TRBJ1-3	NA	TGTGCCAGCAGCCAAGTGAGTCGGGGATCTGGAAACACCATATATTTT	CASSQVSRGSGNTIYF
TRBD2	TRBV5-1	TRBJ2-1	NA	TGCGCCAGCAGCTTGGTTGTGGGGGCGGTAGCGGGAGCTGAGCAGTTCTTC	CASSLVVGAVAGAEQFF
TRBD1	TRBV15	TRBJ1-4	NA	TGTGCCACCAGCAAGCAGGGGGCGCGGGAAAAACTGTTTTTT	CATSKQGAREKLFF
TRBD2	TRBV30	TRBJ2-2	once	TGTGCCTGGTCTAGCGGGATACCGAACACCGGGGAGCTGTTTTTT	CAWSSGIPNTGELFF
NA	TRBV5-8	TRBJ2-7	NA	TGTGCCAGCAGCTTCGATAGCGGCTCCTACGAGCAGTACTTC	CASSFDSGSYEQYF
TRBD1	TRBV5-4	TRBJ1-4	NA	TGTGCCAGCAGATCCACAGGGGCACCGAATGAAAAACTGTTTTTT	CASRSTGAPNEKLFF
NA	TRBV30	TRBJ1-2	NA	TGTGCCTGGAGTGTATCCGGGGGGCTCGACTATGGCTACACCTTC	CAWSVSGGLDYGYTF
TRBD1	TRBV5-4	TRBJ1-2	NA	TGTGCCAGCAGCTTGGGGAACAGGGGCCTTTATGGCTACACCTTC	CASSLGNRGLYGYTF